These 25 T cell receptor beta chains were sequenced from one sample in a study of radiotherapy plus CTLA-4 blockade in lung cancer. Sequencing was performed with immunoSEQ multiplex PCR; in TCRdb, only in-frame clones are kept and a portion is missing. Counted here are under 35,000 clones, around 70% occurring once; the ten biggest clones make up roughly 5%. The sample here was peripheral blood, taken from a patient treated with radiotherapy plus ipilimumab. Receptors originate from a human donor with non-small cell lung cancer whose response to radiotherapy plus ipilimumab could not be evaluated.

This rearrangement joins TRBV9 to TRBJ1-3, with a possible D match to TRBD1 (5 bases). CDR1 and CDR2 (germline): SGDLS, YYNGEE. V was pared by 2 bases and J by 1 base, with 7 bases between. The CDR3 extends over 14 amino acids. CDR3 loop: CASSVAGSGNTIYF. The CDR3, as DNA: TGTGCCAGCAGCGTTGCAGGGTCTGGAAACACCATATATTTT.

V and J are TRBV7-8 and TRBJ1-4; D remains unclear. Trimming pared 5 bases from V and 6 bases from J, leaving 10 bases between. The V gene's germline CDR1 is SGHVS and CDR2 FQNEAQ. The CDR3 is made up of 13 amino acids. The CDR3 nucleotides are TGTGCCAGCAGCGCCCGGAGGGATGAAAAACTGTTTTTT. Translated: CASSARRDEKLFF.

The genes are TRBV5-1 and TRBJ2-3; 9 nucleotides agree with TRBD1. CDR1 is SGHRS, CDR2 YFSETQ, per germline. V trimming: 1 base; J trimming: 1 base; junction bases outside the gene matches: 1. The CDR3 is 15 amino acids. The chain's CDR3 is CASSLRQGGTDTQYF. CDR3 in DNA: TGCGCCAGCAGCTTGAGACAGGGGGGCACAGATACGCAGTATTTT.

The J gene is TRBJ2-1, the V gene TRBV30; 15 bases agree with TRBD2. V trimming: 3 bases; J trimming: 10 bases; junction bases outside the gene matches: 7. This CDR3 is 15 amino acids long. Looked up from germline, CDR1 is GTSNPN and CDR2 is SVGIG (reference sequence). The CDR3 is CAWSTGLAGGGEQFF. In nucleotides, the CDR3 is TGTGCCTGGAGCACGGGACTAGCGGGAGGTGGGGAGCAGTTCTTC.

CDR3 nucleotides: TGTGCCAGCAGCTTGGACAGGGTTGGGAATGAGCAGTTCTTC. Amino acids: CASSLDRVGNEQFF. The chain has TRBV7-9 and TRBJ2-1, with 8 bases fitting TRBD1. The J segment lost 7 bases and the V segment lost 3 bases, leaving 5 bases of the junction unmatched. The length of the CDR3 is 14 residues. In germline, CDR1 is SEHNR, CDR2 FQNEAQ (reference sequence).

The V call is TRBV11-2, the J call TRBJ2-5; D remains unclear. The J call may not be correct, given that the DNA end is closer to TRBJ2-7. The CDR3 consists of 15 residues. CDR1 is SGHAT, CDR2 FQNNGV, per germline. CDR3 sequence: CASSPRETPTYEQYF. The CDR3 nucleotides are TGTGCCAGCAGCCCCCGTGAGACACCAACCTACGAGCAGTACTTC.

The gene calls are TRBV5-1 and TRBJ1-4, with D uncertain. The ends were cut back, 7 bases at V and 0 bases at J, with 16 bases in the middle. The length of the CDR3 is 16 residues. The germline CDR1 and CDR2 sequences are SGHRS and YFSETQ. CDR3 sequence (DNA): TGCGCCAGCGCCTTAGTACCAGGTGCAACTAATGAAAAACTGTTTTTT. Amino acids: CASALVPGATNEKLFF.

This clone was seen a few times. The chain carries TRBV7-3 and TRBJ2-1, with a tentative D call TRBD1 (6 bases). Trimming removed 5 bases at V and 9 bases at J, with 11 bases between. The germline gives CDR1 SGHTA, CDR2 FQGTGA. CDR3 length equals 12 residues. CDR3 DNA sequence: TGTGCCAGCAGCGATGGGGGCAGTGAGCAGTTCTTC. This encodes CASSDGGSEQFF.

V usage is TRBV18 and J usage is TRBJ1-2, with TRBD1 matching 9 bases. The CDR3 runs to 15 residues. CDR1 is KGHSH, CDR2 LQKENI, per germline. Losses at the gene ends were 2 bases for V and 4 bases for J; bases not matched to a gene: 5. CDR3 residues: CASSPRDRVGYGYTF. CDR3 nucleotides: TGTGCCAGCTCACCAAGGGACAGGGTTGGCTATGGCTACACCTTC.

The chain couples TRBV6-5 to TRBJ1-2, with a weak D call TRBD1 (5 bases). Trimming took 2 bases from V and 9 from J, leaving 16 bases between them. Germline assignment: CDR1 MNHEY and CDR2 SVGAGI. This CDR3 has 14 amino acids. The CDR3 nucleotides read TGTGCCAGCAGTTACACCGTTGGGGCTTCAAGCTACACCTTC. As protein: CASSYTVGASSYTF.

This chain links TRBV5-6 with TRBJ2-7, with a tentative D call TRBD1 (6 bases). This CDR3 has 12 residues. V was clipped by 2 bases and J by 5 bases, with 8 bases between them. Germline V CDR1 and CDR2: SGHDT, YYEEEE. The chain's CDR3 is CASSLQGDEQYF. The CDR3 bases are TGTGCCAGCAGCTTACAGGGCGACGAGCAGTACTTC.

The chain has TRBV7-2 and TRBJ2-7; 7 bases map to TRBD2. CDR3 length equals 14 residues. The V and J ends lost 2 bases and 3 bases, in that order; junction bases with no gene match: 4. Germline CDR1 SGHTA, CDR2 FQGNSA. CDR3 bases: TGTGCCAGCAGCTTATACGCGGGAGACTACGAGCAGTACTTC. This gives the protein CASSLYAGDYEQYF.

CDR3 region: CASSPTSQGNTEAFF. The CDR3 nucleotides read TGCGCCAGCAGCCCGACATCACAGGGGAACACTGAAGCTTTCTTT. The chain carries TRBV5-1 and TRBJ1-1, with a tentative D call TRBD1 (6 bases). The CDR3 extends over 15 amino acids. Trimming removed 4 bases at V and 1 base at J, with 14 bases between. CDR1 and CDR2 from the germline V gene are SGHRS and YFSETQ.

This clone occurred once. The chain has TRBV12-5 and TRBJ2-1; 9 nucleotides align to TRBD1. After removal of 5 bases from V and 3 bases from J, the junction contained 5 bases not matched to a gene. From germline, CDR1 is LGHNT and CDR2 FRNRAP. The CDR3 runs to 15 residues. The CDR3 region is CASGPGQGDYNEQFF. CDR3 sequence (DNA): TGTGCTAGTGGTCCGGGACAGGGTGACTACAATGAGCAGTTCTTC. Combining the CDR3 with reference TRBV12-5 and TRBJ2-1 gives the whole variable domain DARVTQTPRHKVTEMGQEVTMRCQPILGHNTVFWYRQTMMQGLELLAYFRNRAPLDDSGMPKDRFSAEMPDATLATLKIQPSEPRDSAVYFCASGPGQGDYNEQFFGPGTRLTVL.

The CDR3 sequence is CASSLYPGTPWREQYF. The CDR3 nucleotides read TGTGCCAGCAGTTTATACCCCGGGACTCCCTGGAGAGAGCAGTACTTC. The chain carries TRBV27 and TRBJ2-7, with a weak D call TRBD2 (6 bases). The V gene's germline CDR1 is MNHEY and CDR2 SMNVEV (reference sequence). The CDR3 sequence is 16 residues long. V was shortened by 1 base and J by 7 bases, with 20 bases between the two germline ends.

The gene calls are TRBV2 and TRBJ2-5; 10 bases fit TRBD1. The CDR3 runs to 13 residues. Germline values: CDR1 SNHLY, CDR2 FYNNEI. V trimming: 5 bases; J trimming: 11 bases; junction bases outside the gene matches: 8. The DNA for the CDR3 is TGTGCCAGCAGTCAGACAGGGGGCGGTGAGCAGTACTTC. This gives the protein CASSQTGGGEQYF.

The chain combines TRBV30 with TRBJ2-7; perhaps TRBD2 as D (5 bases). The CDR3 is made up of 13 amino acids. V was shortened by 2 bases and J by 4 bases, with 12 bases between the two germline ends. Germline CDR1 is GTSNPN and CDR2 is SVGIG (reference sequence). The CDR3 DNA is TGTGCCTGGAGTAGTGGGAGCCTATACGAGCAGTACTTC. This gives the protein CAWSSGSLYEQYF. Drawing the rest from reference TRBV30 and TRBJ2-7, the complete variable domain is SQTIHQWPATLVQPVGSPLSLECTVEGTSNPNLYWYRQAAGRGLQLLFYSVGIGQISSEVPQNLSASRPQDRQFILSSKKLLLSDSGFYLCAWSSGSLYEQYFGPGTRLTVT.

This chain's CDR3 is CASSYRQKVAGELFF. CDR3 nucleotide sequence: TGTGCCAGCAGCTACCGACAGAAAGTGGCCGGGGAGCTGTTTTTT. V is TRBV5-5 and J is TRBJ2-2, with D perhaps TRBD1 (5 bases). CDR1 and CDR2 (germline): SGHKS, YYEKEE (reference sequence). Trimming took off 3 bases at V and 6 bases at J, with 15 bases between the two ends. The CDR3 is 15 amino acids.

Remarks on this clone: The same CDR3 can be traced to other DNA sequences in this sample. The chain couples TRBV12-5 to TRBJ2-1; TRBD2 agrees at 9 bases. Germline trimming cut 0 bases from V and 10 bases from J; bases unmatched to any gene: 19. Germline V gives CDR1 LGHNT, CDR2 FRNRAP. This CDR3 contains 19 residues. The CDR3 loop reads CASGLVLTGLAGGPWEQFF. The CDR3 DNA reads as TGTGCTAGTGGTTTGGTACTAACGGGACTGGCGGGAGGGCCTTGGGAGCAGTTCTTC.

This clone has just one count. V gene TRBV5-1 combines with J gene TRBJ1-2, with TRBD1 as a possible D gene (6 bases). This CDR3 comprises 12 residues. Looked up from germline, CDR1 is SGHRS and CDR2 is YFSETQ. Trimming cost V 4 bases and J 9 bases, with 13 bases left between them. CDR3 amino acids: CASSPDWDSYTF. The DNA for the CDR3 is TGCGCCAGCAGCCCCGATTGGGACAGCTACACCTTC.

In this sample, this clone turned up once. This chain connects TRBV7-6 to TRBJ2-5, with 10 bases that match TRBD2. With 4 bases clipped from V and 5 bases from J, the junction kept 7 bases outside the gene matches. This CDR3 spans 15 amino acids. The germline CDR1 and CDR2 sequences are SGHVS and FNYEAQ. CDR3: CASSYVASGSETQYF. The CDR3 DNA is TGTGCCAGCAGCTACGTAGCTAGCGGGAGCGAGACCCAGTACTTC.

This clone was detected a few times. The gene calls are TRBV5-1 and TRBJ2-7, with 8 bases that match TRBD2. This CDR3 has 13 residues. Germline lookup yields CDR1 SGHRS and CDR2 YFSETQ. V lost 7 bases and J lost 0; bases outside the gene matches: 3. CDR3 bases: TGCGCCAGCCCGGGGGGGGCCTCCTACGAGCAGTACTTC. Residues: CASPGGASYEQYF.

The chain has TRBV7-8 and TRBJ2-7, with D possibly TRBD2 on 6 matching bases. The CDR3 extends over 12 amino acids. Trimming stripped 5 bases from V and 6 bases from J, with 11 bases between. The germline CDR1 and CDR2 sequences are SGHVS and FQNEAQ. The DNA for the CDR3 is TGTGCCAGCAGCCGCGGGAAGGGCGAGCAGTACTTC. It yields the protein CASSRGKGEQYF.

The V call is TRBV15, the J call TRBJ2-1, with 11 bases fitting TRBD2. With V trimmed by 5 bases and J by 4 bases, 4 bases remained unmatched. The germline V gene has CDR1 LNHNV and CDR2 YYDKDF (reference sequence). The CDR3 length is 15 residues. The CDR3 DNA follows: TGTGCCACCAGCGGCGGGACTAGCGGTTACAATGAGCAGTTCTTC. Its protein is CATSGGTSGYNEQFF.

V and J are TRBV6-5 and TRBJ1-2, with 9 bases matching TRBD1. Per the germline V gene, CDR1 is MNHEY and CDR2 is SVGAGI. The CDR3 has 15 amino acids. The V gene end was trimmed by 0 bases and the J gene end by 8 bases; junction bases not matched to a gene: 7. This CDR3 reads CASSYSGTGFNGYTF. In DNA, the CDR3 is TGTGCCAGCAGTTACTCAGGGACAGGGTTTAACGGCTACACCTTC.